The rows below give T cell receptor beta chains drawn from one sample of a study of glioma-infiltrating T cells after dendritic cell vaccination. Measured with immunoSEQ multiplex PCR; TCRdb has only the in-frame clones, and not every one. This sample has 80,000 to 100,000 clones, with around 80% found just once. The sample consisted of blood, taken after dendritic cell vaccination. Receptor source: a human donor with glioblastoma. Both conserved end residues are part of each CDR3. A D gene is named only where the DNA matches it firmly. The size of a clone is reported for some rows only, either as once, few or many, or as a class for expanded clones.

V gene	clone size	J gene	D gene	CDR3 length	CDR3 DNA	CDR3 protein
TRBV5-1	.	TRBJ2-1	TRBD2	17	TGCGCCAGCAGCGGGGGACTAGCGGCCAACTCCTACAATGAGCAGTTCTTC	CASSGGLAANSYNEQFF
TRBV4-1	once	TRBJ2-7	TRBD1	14	TGCGCCAGCAGCCCCCGGGACAGTAACTACGAGCAGTACTTC	CASSPRDSNYEQYF
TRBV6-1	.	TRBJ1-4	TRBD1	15	TGTGCCAGCAGTGAGCAGGGGGCAACTAATGAAAAACTGTTTTTT	CASSEQGATNEKLFF
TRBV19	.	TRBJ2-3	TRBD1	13	TGTGCCAGTAAGAGGGGGCCGTCAGATACGCAGTATTTT	CASKRGPSDTQYF
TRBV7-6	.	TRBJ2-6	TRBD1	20	TGTGCCAGCAGCTTAGGGGCCTCCGGGACAGGGGGCTCCGGGGCCAACGTCCTGACTTTC	CASSLGASGTGGSGANVLTF
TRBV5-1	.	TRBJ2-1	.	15	TGCGCCAGCAGCCCGAGGACTATCTCCTACAATGAGCAGTTCTTC	CASSPRTISYNEQFF
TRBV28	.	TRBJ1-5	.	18	TGTGCCAGCAGGGCCGCTAGCGGGGCAACGTATAGCAATCAGCCCCAGCATTTT	CASRAASGATYSNQPQHF
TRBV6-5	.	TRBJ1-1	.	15	TGTGCCAGCAGCTATGGCCTGGGGGGGAGCACTGAAGCTTTCTTT	CASSYGLGGSTEAFF
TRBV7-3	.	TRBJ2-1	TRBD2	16	TGTGCCAGCAGCGCTATAAGCGGGAGTACCTACAATGAGCAGTTCTTC	CASSAISGSTYNEQFF
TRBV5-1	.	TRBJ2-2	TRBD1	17	TGCGCCAGCAGCTCGATACCGGGACAGGGGAGTACCGGGGAGCTGTTTTTT	CASSSIPGQGSTGELFF
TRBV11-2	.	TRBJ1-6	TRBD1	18	TGTGCCAGCAGCTTAGGCCGGGACAGGGGGCCCCGTAATTCACCCCTCCACTTT	CASSLGRDRGPRNSPLHF
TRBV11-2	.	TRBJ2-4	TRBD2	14	TGTGCCAGCGGCTATCCGGGACTAGCAAACATTCAGTACTTC	CASGYPGLANIQYF
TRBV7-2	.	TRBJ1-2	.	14	TGTGCCAGCAGCTCTGACAGCCTTAACTATGGCTACACCTTC	CASSSDSLNYGYTF
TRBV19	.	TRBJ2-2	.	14	TGTGCCAGTATCCCCAGAAGGAACACCGGGGAGCTGTTTTTT	CASIPRRNTGELFF
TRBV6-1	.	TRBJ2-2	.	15	TGTGCCAGCATCCAAGCGGGCCTGAACACCGGGGAGCTGTTTTTT	CASIQAGLNTGELFF
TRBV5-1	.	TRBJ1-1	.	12	TGCGCCAGCAGCAATCGGGACACTGAAGCTTTCTTT	CASSNRDTEAFF
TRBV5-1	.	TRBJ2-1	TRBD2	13	TGCGCCAGCAGCTTGGTGTTAGCGGGAGAGCAGTTCTTC	CASSLVLAGEQFF
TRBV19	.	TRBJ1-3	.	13	TGTGCCAGTAGACAGGTCTCTGGAAACACCATATATTTT	CASRQVSGNTIYF
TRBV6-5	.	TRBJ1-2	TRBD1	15	TGTGCCAGCAGTTCCCCCTGGACAGGGGGATATGGCTACACCTTC	CASSSPWTGGYGYTF
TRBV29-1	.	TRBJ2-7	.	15	TGCAGCGTTGAAGATTGGCAGGGCAGGCCCTACGAGCAGTACTTC	CSVEDWQGRPYEQYF
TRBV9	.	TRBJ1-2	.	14	TGTGCCAGCAGCCCCCCGGGAAGGGGGATAGGCTACACCTTC	CASSPPGRGIGYTF
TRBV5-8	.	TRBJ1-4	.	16	TGTGCCAGCAGCTTGGGAGCCGACCTGCAGGCAGCTAAACTGTTTTTT	CASSLGADLQAAKLFF
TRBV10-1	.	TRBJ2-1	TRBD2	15	TGCGCCAGCAGTGTGGCTAGCGGGTTATACAATGAGCAGTTCTTC	CASSVASGLYNEQFF
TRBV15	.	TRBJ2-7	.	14	TGTGCCACCAGCGATTACCCTTCGGGGTACGAGCAGTACTTC	CATSDYPSGYEQYF
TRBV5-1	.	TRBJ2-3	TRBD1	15	TGCGCCAGCAGCTTGGAGGGGACAGTGGGGGATACGCAGTATTTT	CASSLEGTVGDTQYF
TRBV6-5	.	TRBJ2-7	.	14	TGTGCCAGCAGTGAAGAATGGAGCTCCTACGAGCAGTACTTC	CASSEEWSSYEQYF
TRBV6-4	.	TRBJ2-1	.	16	TGTGCCAGCAGTCCCGACAGGTATCGTACCGGTTATGAGCAGTTCTTC	CASSPDRYRTGYEQFF
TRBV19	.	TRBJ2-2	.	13	TGTGCCAGTAGTATAGGAGGTGGGGGGGAGCTGTTTTTT	CASSIGGGGELFF
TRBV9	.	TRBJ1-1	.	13	TGTGCCAGCAGCTTCAGTGGCAGCACTGAAGCTTTCTTT	CASSFSGSTEAFF
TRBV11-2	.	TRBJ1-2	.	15	TGTGCCATCACCCCTAGCCCGGACAGCAACTATGGCTACACCTTC	CAITPSPDSNYGYTF